The rows below give T cell receptor beta chains drawn from one sample of a study of T cell responses to AZD1222 COVID-19 vaccine. The assay was immunoSEQ multiplex PCR, and TCRdb's table has in-frame clones only and misses some. This sample has fewer than 100,000 clones, with about 90% found just once. The specimen was peripheral blood, collected on day 0 of AZD1222 vaccination. Every receptor here comes from an adult in good health. Both conserved end residues are part of each CDR3. Each record gives: clone size, J gene, D gene, V gene, CDR3 protein, CDR3 DNA. D genes are given only for firm matches. Size is stated for part of the rows, as once, few or many counts, or as a class when the clone is expanded.

.,TRBJ2-2,TRBD1,TRBV7-2,CASNRQGVDTGELFF,TGTGCCAGCAATAGACAGGGAGTCGACACCGGGGAGCTGTTTTTT
.,TRBJ2-5,.,TRBV3-1/TRBV3-2,CASSQMYSSETQYF,TGTGCCAGCAGCCAAATGTACTCTTCAGAGACCCAGTACTTC
.,TRBJ1-6,.,TRBV9,CASSARPELAEPLHF,TGTGCCAGCAGCGCCCGGCCCGAACTAGCTGAGCCCCTCCACTTT
.,TRBJ1-1,.,TRBV19,CASNGGLFTEAFF,TGTGCCAGTAACGGGGGCCTGTTCACTGAAGCTTTCTTT
.,TRBJ2-2,.,TRBV6-4,CASSDSFMAGELFF,TGTGCCAGCAGTGACTCTTTTATGGCTGGGGAGCTGTTTTTT
few,TRBJ2-7,.,TRBV21-1,CASSKEGRGRAYEQYF,TGTGCCAGCAGCAAAGAAGGAAGGGGAAGGGCCTACGAGCAGTACTTC
.,TRBJ2-3,TRBD2,TRBV7-2,CASSPWRGGQDTQYF,TGTGCCAGCAGCCCGTGGCGGGGGGGCCAAGATACGCAGTATTTT
.,TRBJ1-5,.,TRBV19,CASTGVTVNQPQHF,TGTGCCAGTACGGGGGTTACAGTCAATCAGCCCCAGCATTTT
.,TRBJ2-7,.,TRBV9,CASSEGDGYEQYF,TGTGCCAGCAGCGAGGGGGATGGTTACGAGCAGTACTTC
once,TRBJ1-3,.,TRBV7-9,CASSFTGEGSGNTIYF,TGTGCCAGCAGCTTTACGGGGGAGGGATCTGGAAACACCATATATTTT
.,TRBJ1-6,TRBD1,TRBV7-3,CASSLIGAGGNSPLHF,TGTGCCAGCAGCCTCATCGGGGCAGGGGGTAATTCACCCCTCCACTTT
.,TRBJ1-1,.,TRBV5-4,CASSLVGVRNTEAFF,TGTGCCAGCAGCTTGGTGGGGGTTCGAAACACTGAAGCTTTCTTT
.,TRBJ2-5,TRBD2,TRBV11-3,CASSLAGGTQETQYF,TGTGCCAGCAGCTTAGCGGGGGGGACTCAAGAGACCCAGTACTTC
.,TRBJ2-7,.,TRBV4-1,CASSQAGPTYEQYF,TGCGCCAGCAGCCAAGCCGGGCCCACCTACGAGCAGTACTTC
once,TRBJ1-2,.,TRBV4-1,CASSQAGALKGYTF,TGCGCCAGCAGCCAAGCGGGGGCGTTAAAGGGCTACACCTTC
.,TRBJ2-2,.,TRBV24-1,CATSDGGRSSTGELFF,TGTGCCACCAGTGACGGGGGGCGATCGTCCACCGGGGAGCTGTTTTTT